The rows below give T cell receptor beta chains drawn from one sample of a study of CD8 T cells in Susac syndrome. One entry per CDR3 protein, called by TCRdb with MiXCR from the immunoSEQ multiplex PCR reads. The data show roughly 150,000 distinct CDR3 sequences, approximately 94% seen once. Source material: CD8+ T cells from PBMCs. Receptor source: a human donor with multiple sclerosis. Each CDR3 is given with its conserved first and last residue. Each record gives: CDR3 protein, CDR3 DNA, J gene, V gene, D gene. D genes are given only for firm matches.

CDR3 protein: CASSSGTVNTGELFF
CDR3 DNA: TGTGCCAGCAGCTCGGGGACAGTTAACACCGGGGAGCTGTTTTTT
J gene: TRBJ2-2
V gene: TRBV9
D gene: TRBD1

CDR3 protein: CASSTYRALSYEQYF
CDR3 DNA: TGTGCCAGCAGCACCTACAGGGCCTTGTCCTACGAGCAGTACTTC
J gene: TRBJ2-7
V gene: TRBV11-2
D gene: .

CDR3 protein: CASSLGRGLGYGYTF
CDR3 DNA: TGTGCCAGCAGCTTAGGCAGGGGGCTAGGCTATGGCTACACCTTC
J gene: TRBJ1-2
V gene: TRBV7-9
D gene: TRBD1

CDR3 protein: CSTTGHERTLETQYF
CDR3 DNA: TGCAGCACTACGGGGCATGAAAGAACGTTGGAGACCCAGTACTTC
J gene: TRBJ2-5
V gene: TRBV20-1
D gene: .

CDR3 protein: CASSQGGQARAKNIQYF
CDR3 DNA: TGTGCCAGCAGCCAAGGAGGACAGGCCAGGGCCAAAAACATTCAGTACTTC
J gene: TRBJ2-4
V gene: TRBV14
D gene: TRBD1

CDR3 protein: CASSLQGGGELFF
CDR3 DNA: TGTGCCAGCAGTTTGCAGGGCGGCGGGGAGCTGTTTTTT
J gene: TRBJ2-2
V gene: TRBV27
D gene: .

CDR3 protein: CASSLGGVYGYTF
CDR3 DNA: TGTGCCAGCAGTTTAGGGGGTGTTTATGGCTACACCTTC
J gene: TRBJ1-2
V gene: TRBV27
D gene: .

CDR3 protein: CSVPGPPDWAQYF
CDR3 DNA: TGCAGCGTCCCCGGGCCCCCCGACTGGGCGCAGTATTTT
J gene: TRBJ2-3
V gene: TRBV29-1
D gene: .

CDR3 protein: CASSLMSWQQETQYF
CDR3 DNA: TGTGCCAGCAGCTTAATGAGTTGGCAGCAAGAGACCCAGTACTTC
J gene: TRBJ2-5
V gene: TRBV7-8
D gene: .

CDR3 protein: CAWSVTTAYGYTF
CDR3 DNA: TGTGCCTGGAGTGTAACAACCGCCTATGGCTACACCTTC
J gene: TRBJ1-2
V gene: TRBV30
D gene: .

CDR3 protein: CASSPWDSNYGYTF
CDR3 DNA: TGTGCCAGCTCACCATGGGACAGTAACTATGGCTACACCTTC
J gene: TRBJ1-2
V gene: TRBV18
D gene: TRBD1

CDR3 protein: CASSEFQGSVGELFF
CDR3 DNA: TGTGCCAGCAGTGAATTCCAGGGTTCGGTAGGGGAGCTGTTTTTT
J gene: TRBJ2-2
V gene: TRBV2
D gene: .

CDR3 protein: CSPRGGYTF
CDR3 DNA: TGCAGCCCTAGAGGCGGCTACACCTTC
J gene: TRBJ1-2
V gene: TRBV20-1
D gene: .

CDR3 protein: CASSLQPGPDTEAFF
CDR3 DNA: TGTGCCAGCAGCCTTCAACCTGGGCCCGACACTGAAGCTTTCTTT
J gene: TRBJ1-1
V gene: TRBV7-9
D gene: .